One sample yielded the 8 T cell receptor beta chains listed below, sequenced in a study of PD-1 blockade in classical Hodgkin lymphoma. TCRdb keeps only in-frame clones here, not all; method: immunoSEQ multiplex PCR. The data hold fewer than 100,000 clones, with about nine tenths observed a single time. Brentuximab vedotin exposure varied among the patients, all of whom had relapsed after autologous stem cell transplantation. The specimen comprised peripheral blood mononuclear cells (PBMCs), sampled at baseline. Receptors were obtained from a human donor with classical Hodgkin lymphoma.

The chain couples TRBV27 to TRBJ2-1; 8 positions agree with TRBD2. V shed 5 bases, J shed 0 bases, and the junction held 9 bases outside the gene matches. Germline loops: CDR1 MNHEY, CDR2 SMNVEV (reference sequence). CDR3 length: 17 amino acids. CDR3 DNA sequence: TGTGCCAGCAGTGGGCGAGGCGGGAGGAGCTCCTACAATGAGCAGTTCTTC. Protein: CASSGRGGRSSYNEQFF.

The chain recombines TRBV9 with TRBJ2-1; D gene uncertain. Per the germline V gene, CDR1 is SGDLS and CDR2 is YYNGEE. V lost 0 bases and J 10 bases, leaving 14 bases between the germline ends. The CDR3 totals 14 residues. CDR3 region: CASSVGAASTEQFF. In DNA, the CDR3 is TGTGCCAGCAGCGTAGGGGCGGCTTCTACCGAGCAGTTCTTC.

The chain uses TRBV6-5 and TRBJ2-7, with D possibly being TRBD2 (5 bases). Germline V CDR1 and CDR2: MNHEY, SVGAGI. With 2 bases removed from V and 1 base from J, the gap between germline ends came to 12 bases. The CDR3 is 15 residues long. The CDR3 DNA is TGTGCCAGCAGTTACCGCCGCGTAGCGTCCTACGAGCAGTACTTC. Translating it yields CASSYRRVASYEQYF.

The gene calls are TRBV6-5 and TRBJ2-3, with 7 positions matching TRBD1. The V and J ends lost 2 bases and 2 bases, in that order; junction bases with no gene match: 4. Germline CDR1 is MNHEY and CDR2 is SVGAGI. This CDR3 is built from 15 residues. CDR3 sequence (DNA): TGTGCCAGCAGTTACACGACAGGGTCCACAGATACGCAGTATTTT. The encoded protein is CASSYTTGSTDTQYF.

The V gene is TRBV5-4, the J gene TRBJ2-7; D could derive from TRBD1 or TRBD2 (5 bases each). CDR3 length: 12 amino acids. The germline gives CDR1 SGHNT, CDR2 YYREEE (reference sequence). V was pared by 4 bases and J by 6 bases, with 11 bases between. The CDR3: CASSPEGTEQYF. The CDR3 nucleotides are TGTGCCAGCAGCCCAGAGGGGACCGAGCAGTACTTC.

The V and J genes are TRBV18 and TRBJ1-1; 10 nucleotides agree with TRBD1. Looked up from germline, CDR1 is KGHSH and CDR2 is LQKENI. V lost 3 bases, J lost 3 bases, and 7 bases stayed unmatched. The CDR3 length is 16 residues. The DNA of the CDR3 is TGTGCCAGCTCACCGCCGGGACAGGGGAAGGACACTGAAGCTTTCTTT. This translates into CASSPPGQGKDTEAFF.

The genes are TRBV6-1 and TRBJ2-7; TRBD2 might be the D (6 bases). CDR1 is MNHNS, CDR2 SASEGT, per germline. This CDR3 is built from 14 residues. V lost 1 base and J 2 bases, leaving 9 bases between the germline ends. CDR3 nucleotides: TGTGCCAGCAGTGAAGGGTGGAGGGCCTACGAGCAGTACTTC. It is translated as CASSEGWRAYEQYF.

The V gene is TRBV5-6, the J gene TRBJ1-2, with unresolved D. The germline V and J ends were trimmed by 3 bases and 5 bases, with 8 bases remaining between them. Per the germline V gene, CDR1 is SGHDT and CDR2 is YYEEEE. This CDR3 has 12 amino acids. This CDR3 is CASSSTEYGYTF. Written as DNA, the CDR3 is TGTGCCAGCAGCTCCACAGAGTATGGCTACACCTTC. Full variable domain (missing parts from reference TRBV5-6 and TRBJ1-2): DAGVTQSPTHLIKTRGQQVTLRCSPKSGHDTVSWYQQALGQGPQFIFQYYEEEERQRGNFPDRFSGHQFPNYSSELNVNALLLGDSALYLCASSSTEYGYTFGSGTRLTVV.